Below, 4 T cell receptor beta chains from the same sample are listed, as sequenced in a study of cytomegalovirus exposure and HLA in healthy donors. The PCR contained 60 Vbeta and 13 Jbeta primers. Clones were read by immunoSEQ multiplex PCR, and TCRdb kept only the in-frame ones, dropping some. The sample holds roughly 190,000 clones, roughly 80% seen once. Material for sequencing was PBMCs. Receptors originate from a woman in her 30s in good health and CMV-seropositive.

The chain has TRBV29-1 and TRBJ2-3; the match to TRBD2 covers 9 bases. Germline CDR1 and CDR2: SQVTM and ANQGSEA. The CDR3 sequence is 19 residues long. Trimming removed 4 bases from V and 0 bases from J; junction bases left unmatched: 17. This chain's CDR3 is CSVAKRGRLSGGSTDTQYF. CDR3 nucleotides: TGCAGCGTTGCTAAGAGAGGGAGACTTAGCGGGGGAAGCACAGATACGCAGTATTTT.

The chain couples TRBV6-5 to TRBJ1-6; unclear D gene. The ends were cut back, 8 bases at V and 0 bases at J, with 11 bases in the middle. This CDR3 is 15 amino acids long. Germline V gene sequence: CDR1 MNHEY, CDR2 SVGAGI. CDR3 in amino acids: CASGSAGSYNSPLHF. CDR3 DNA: TGTGCCAGCGGGTCAGCAGGCTCCTATAATTCACCCCTCCACTTT.

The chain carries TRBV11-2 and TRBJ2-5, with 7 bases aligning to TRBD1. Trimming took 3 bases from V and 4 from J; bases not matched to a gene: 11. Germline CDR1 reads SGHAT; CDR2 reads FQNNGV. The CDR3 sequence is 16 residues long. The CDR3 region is CASSFTGTRGRETQYF. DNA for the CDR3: TGTGCCAGCAGCTTTACCGGGACAAGGGGGCGAGAGACCCAGTACTTC.

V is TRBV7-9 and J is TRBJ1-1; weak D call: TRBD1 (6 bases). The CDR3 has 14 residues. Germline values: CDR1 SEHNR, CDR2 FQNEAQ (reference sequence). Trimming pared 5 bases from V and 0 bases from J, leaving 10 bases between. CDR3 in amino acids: CASSLGQLNTEAFF. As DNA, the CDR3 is TGTGCCAGCAGCCTCGGACAGCTGAACACTGAAGCTTTCTTT.